This T cell receptor beta chain was profiled in a study of blood T cells in healthy people across ages. V lost 3 bases and J 3 bases, leaving 14 bases between the germline ends. There are 15 residues in the CDR3. The germline V gene encodes CDR1 LGHNA and CDR2 YNFKEQ. General study results and limits: Significant beta diversity loss was already apparent by age roughly 43, declining roughly linearly. In long-lived donors, naive CD4+ cell counts and diversity exceeded those of aged donors.

This clonotype was found a few times. The antigen is unknown. Alongside a J-beta primer mix, a sample-barcoded 5' primer served in a second PCR lasting roughly 7 to 11 cycles. TCRdb processed the 5' RACE reads anew with MiXCR; each CDR3 protein has one entry. The data contain about 680,000 distinct CDR3 sequences, around 49% of them singletons. The origin of this receptor is a woman aged 60 to 75 in good health. The source material was blood. V gene TRBV4-2 combines with J gene TRBJ1-2; TRBD1 is a possible D gene (6 bases). The chain's CDR3 is CASSHAQGGDYGYTF. DNA for the CDR3: TGTGCCAGCAGCCATGCACAGGGTGGGGACTATGGCTACACCTTC.